This T cell receptor (beta chain) was profiled in a study of OX40 agonist ivuxolimab in advanced cancers. TCRdb keeps only in-frame clones here, not all; method: immunoSEQ multiplex PCR. Of about 57,000 clones in the sample, nearly 85% were seen once. Trimming at V came to 6 bases and at J to 7 bases, leaving 12 bases not matched to a gene. The germline V gene has CDR1 MNHEY and CDR2 SVGAGI. This CDR3 contains 15 residues. The TCR was taken from an adult with an advanced solid tumor such as melanoma, head and neck, liver or kidney cancer. Source: CD4+ or CD8+ T cells sorted from blood, taken in a trial of the OX40 agonist ivuxolimab. V gene TRBV6-5 combines with J gene TRBJ1-5; TRBD1 matches at 7 bases. This chain's CDR3 is CASSQGGGGDQPQHF. The CDR3 coding sequence is TGTGCCAGCAGCCAGGGGGGAGGGGGCGACCAGCCCCAGCATTTT.